This TCR beta chain was found in a study of blood T cell repertoires in COVID-19. The CDR3 contains 13 residues. The V gene's germline CDR1 is SQVTM and CDR2 ANQGSEA. J was trimmed by 6 bases and V by 4 bases; bases with no gene match: 7. Generated by immunoSEQ multiplex PCR, the TCRdb table keeps only in-frame clones and is missing some. The profile shows around 160,000 clones, 80% of them singletons. What was sequenced was PBMCs or T cells enriched from blood (not recorded which). This rearrangement joins TRBV29-1 to TRBJ2-3, with TRBD1 matching 7 bases. The clonotype comes from a woman aged 55-69 years who had recovered from COVID-19. CDR3 loop: CSVVDRVTDTQYF. The CDR3 region has the DNA TGCAGCGTTGTTGACAGGGTTACGGATACGCAGTATTTT.